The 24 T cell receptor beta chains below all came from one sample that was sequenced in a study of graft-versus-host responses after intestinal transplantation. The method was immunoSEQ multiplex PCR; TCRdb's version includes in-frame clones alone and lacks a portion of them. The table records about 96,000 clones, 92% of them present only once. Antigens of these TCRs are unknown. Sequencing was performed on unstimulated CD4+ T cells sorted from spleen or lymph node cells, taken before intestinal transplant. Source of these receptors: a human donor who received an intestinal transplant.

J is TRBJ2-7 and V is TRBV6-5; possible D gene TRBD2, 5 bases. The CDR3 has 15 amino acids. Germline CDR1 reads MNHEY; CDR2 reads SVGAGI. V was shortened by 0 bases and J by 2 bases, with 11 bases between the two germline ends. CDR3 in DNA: TGTGCCAGCAGTTACTCGAGGGTCTACGCCTACGAGCAGTACTTC. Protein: CASSYSRVYAYEQYF.

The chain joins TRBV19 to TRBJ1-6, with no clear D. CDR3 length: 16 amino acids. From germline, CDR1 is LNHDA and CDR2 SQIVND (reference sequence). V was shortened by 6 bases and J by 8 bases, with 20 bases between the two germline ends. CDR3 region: CASSKGPRVRDSPLHF. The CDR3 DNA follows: TGTGCCAGTAGCAAAGGACCGCGGGTAAGAGATTCACCCCTCCACTTT.

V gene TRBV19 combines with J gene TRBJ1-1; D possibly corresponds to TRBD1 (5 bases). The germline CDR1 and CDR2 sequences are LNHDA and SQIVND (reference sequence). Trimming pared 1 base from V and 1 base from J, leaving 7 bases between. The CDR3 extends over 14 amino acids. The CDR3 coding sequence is TGTGCCAGTAGTATAGGGACAACGAACACTGAAGCTTTCTTT. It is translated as CASSIGTTNTEAFF.

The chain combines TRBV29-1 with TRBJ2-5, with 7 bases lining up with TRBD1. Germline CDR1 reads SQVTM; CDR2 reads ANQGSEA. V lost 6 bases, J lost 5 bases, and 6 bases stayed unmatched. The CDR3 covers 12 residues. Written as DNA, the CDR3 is TGCAGCGTAACTACAGGGGCGGAGACCCAGTACTTC. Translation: CSVTTGAETQYF.

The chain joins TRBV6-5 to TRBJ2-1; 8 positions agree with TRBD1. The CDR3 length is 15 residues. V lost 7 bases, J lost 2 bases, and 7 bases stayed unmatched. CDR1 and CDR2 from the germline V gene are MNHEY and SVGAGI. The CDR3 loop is CASTGGRGPYNEQFF. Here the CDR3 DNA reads TGTGCCAGCACCGGGGGCAGGGGGCCCTACAATGAGCAGTTCTTC.

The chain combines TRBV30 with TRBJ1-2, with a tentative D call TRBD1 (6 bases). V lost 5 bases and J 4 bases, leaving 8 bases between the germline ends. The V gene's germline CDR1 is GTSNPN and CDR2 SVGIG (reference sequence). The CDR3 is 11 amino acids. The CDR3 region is CAWGRGYGYTF. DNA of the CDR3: TGTGCCTGGGGCAGGGGCTATGGCTACACCTTC.

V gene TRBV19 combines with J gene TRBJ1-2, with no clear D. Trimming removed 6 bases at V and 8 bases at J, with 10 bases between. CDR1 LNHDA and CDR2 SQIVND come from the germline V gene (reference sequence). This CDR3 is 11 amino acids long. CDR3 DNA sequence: TGTGCCAGTAGGAGGGCTACGGGCTACACCTTC. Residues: CASRRATGYTF.

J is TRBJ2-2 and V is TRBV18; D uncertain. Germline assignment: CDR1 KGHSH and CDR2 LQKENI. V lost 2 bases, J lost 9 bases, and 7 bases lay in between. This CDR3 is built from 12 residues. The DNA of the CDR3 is TGTGCCAGCTCACCATCGAGTAGGGAGCTGTTTTTT. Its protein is CASSPSSRELFF.

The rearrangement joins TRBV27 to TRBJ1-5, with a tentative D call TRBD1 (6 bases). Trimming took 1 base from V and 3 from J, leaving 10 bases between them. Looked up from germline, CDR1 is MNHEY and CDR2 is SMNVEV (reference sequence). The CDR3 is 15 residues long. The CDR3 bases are TGTGCCAGCAGTTTATTCGGACAGCTCAATCAGCCCCAGCATTTT. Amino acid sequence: CASSLFGQLNQPQHF.

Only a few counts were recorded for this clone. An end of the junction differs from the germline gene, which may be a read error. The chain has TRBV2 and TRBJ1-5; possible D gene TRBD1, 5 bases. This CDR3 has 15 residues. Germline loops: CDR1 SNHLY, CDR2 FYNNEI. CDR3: CASSEELTGNQPQHF. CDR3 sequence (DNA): TGTGCCAGCAGCGAAGAGTTGACAGGCAATCAGCCCCAGCATTTT.

The CDR3 sequence is CASSLEGRSSTDTQYF. CDR3 nucleotide sequence: TGCGCCAGCAGCTTGGAGGGGCGGAGCTCCACAGATACGCAGTATTTT. The chain combines TRBV5-1 with TRBJ2-3, with D possibly being TRBD1 (5 bases). The V gene lost 0 bases and the J gene lost 2 bases, with 13 bases spanning the gap. The length of the CDR3 is 16 residues. The germline V gene has CDR1 SGHRS and CDR2 YFSETQ.

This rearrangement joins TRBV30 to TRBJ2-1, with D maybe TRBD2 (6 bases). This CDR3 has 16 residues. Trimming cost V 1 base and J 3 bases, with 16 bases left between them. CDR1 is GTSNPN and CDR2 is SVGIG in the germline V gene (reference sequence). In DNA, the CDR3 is TGTGCCTGGAGTGGACTAGTTGGGACCCTCTACAATGAGCAGTTCTTC. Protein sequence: CAWSGLVGTLYNEQFF.

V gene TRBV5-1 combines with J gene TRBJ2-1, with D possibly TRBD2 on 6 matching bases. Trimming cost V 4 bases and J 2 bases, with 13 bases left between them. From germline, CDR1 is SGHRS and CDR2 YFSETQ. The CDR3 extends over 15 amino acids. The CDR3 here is CASSLSTGAYNEQFF. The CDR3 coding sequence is TGCGCCAGCAGCCTCTCCACGGGGGCCTACAATGAGCAGTTCTTC.

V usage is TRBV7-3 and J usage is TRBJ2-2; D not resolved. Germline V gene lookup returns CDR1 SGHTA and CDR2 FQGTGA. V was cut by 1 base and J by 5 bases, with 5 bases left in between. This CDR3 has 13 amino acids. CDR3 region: CASSLRATGELFF. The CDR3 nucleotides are TGTGCCAGCAGCTTAAGGGCAACCGGGGAGCTGTTTTTT.

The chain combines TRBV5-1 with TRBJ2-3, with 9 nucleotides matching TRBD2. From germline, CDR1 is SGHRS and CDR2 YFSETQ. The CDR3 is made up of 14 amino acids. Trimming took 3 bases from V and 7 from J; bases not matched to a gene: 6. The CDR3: CASSSRTSDHTQYF. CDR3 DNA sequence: TGCGCCAGCAGCTCCCGGACTAGCGATCATACGCAGTATTTT.

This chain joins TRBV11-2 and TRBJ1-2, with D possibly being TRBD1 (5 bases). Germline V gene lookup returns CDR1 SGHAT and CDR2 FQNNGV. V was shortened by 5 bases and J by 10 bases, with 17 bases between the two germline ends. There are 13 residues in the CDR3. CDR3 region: CASSARTTGAYTF. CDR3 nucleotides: TGTGCCAGCAGCGCAAGAACCACAGGCGCCTACACCTTC.

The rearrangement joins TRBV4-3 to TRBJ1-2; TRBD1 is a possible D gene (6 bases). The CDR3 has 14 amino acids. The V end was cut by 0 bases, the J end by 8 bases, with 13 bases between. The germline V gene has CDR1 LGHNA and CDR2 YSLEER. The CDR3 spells CASSQDGRGTGYTF. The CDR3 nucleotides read TGCGCCAGCAGCCAAGATGGAAGGGGGACGGGCTACACCTTC.

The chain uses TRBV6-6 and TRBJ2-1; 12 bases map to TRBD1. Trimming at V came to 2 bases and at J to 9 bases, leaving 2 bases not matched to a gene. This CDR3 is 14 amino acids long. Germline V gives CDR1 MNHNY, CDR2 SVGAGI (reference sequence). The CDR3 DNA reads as TGTGCCAGCAGTTACGGGACAGGGGGCTTTGAGCAGTTCTTC. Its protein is CASSYGTGGFEQFF.

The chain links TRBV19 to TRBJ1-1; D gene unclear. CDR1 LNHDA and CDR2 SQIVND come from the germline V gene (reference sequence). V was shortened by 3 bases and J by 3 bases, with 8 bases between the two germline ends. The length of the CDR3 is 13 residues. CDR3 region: CASSIGRDTEAFF. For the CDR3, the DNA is TGTGCCAGTAGTATCGGGAGGGACACTGAAGCTTTCTTT.

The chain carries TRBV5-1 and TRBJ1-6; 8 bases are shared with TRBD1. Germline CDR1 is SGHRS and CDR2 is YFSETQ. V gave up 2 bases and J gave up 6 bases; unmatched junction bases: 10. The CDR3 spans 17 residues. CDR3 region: CASSLGAQGAINSPLHF. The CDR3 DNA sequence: TGCGCCAGCAGCTTAGGGGCCCAGGGGGCGATTAATTCACCCCTCCACTTT.

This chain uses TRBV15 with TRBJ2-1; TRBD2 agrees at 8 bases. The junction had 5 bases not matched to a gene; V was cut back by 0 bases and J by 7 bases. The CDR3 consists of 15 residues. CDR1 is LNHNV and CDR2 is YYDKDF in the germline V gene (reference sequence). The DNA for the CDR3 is TGTGCCACCAGCAGAGATCGGGGGGGTTGGAATGAGCAGTTCTTC. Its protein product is CATSRDRGGWNEQFF.

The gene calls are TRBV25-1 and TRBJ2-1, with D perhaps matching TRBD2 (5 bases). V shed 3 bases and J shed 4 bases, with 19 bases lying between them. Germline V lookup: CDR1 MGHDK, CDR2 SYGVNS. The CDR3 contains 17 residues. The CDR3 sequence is CASSENPDWAVYNEQFF. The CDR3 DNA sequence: TGTGCCAGCAGTGAGAATCCGGACTGGGCGGTATACAATGAGCAGTTCTTC. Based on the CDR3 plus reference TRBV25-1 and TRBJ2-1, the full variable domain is EADIYQTPRYLVIGTGKKITLECSQTMGHDKMYWYQQDPGMELHLIHYSYGVNSTEKGDLSSESTVSRIRTEHFPLTLESARPSHTSQYLCASSENPDWAVYNEQFFGPGTRLTVL.

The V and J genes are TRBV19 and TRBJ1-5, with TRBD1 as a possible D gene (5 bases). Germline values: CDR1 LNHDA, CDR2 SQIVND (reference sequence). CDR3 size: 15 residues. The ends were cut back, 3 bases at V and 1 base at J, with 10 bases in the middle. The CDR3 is CASSMRRDSNQPQHF. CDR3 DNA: TGTGCCAGTAGTATGCGGAGGGACAGCAATCAGCCCCAGCATTTT.

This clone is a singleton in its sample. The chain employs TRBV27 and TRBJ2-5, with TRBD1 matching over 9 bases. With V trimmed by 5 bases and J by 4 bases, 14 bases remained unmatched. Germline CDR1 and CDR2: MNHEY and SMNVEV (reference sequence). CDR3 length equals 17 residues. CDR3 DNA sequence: TGTGCCAGCAGTCCCCCGGACAGGGGAGGTCGGGGAGAGACCCAGTACTTC. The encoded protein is CASSPPDRGGRGETQYF.